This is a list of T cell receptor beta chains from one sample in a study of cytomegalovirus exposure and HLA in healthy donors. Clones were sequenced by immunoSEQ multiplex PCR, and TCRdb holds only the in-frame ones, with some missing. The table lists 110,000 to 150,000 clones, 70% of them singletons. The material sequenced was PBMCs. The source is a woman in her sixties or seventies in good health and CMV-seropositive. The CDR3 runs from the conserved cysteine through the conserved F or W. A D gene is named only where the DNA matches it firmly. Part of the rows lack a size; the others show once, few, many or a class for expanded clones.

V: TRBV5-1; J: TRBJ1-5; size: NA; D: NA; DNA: TGCGCCAGCAGCCTGCTTCCGGGGGAGGAAGGTCAGCCCCAGCATTTT; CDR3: CASSLLPGEEGQPQHF
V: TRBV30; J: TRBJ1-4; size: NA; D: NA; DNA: TGTGCCTGGAGTGTAAGCCTGAGGGTTGAAAAACTGTTTTTT; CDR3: CAWSVSLRVEKLFF
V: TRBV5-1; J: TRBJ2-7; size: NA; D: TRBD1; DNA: TGCGCCAGCAGCCTCGGGACAGGACCTTACGAGCAGTACTTC; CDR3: CASSLGTGPYEQYF
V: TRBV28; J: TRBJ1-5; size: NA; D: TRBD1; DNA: TGTGCCAGCAGCACTACTCGACAGGGGGCTGCTCAGCCCCAGCATTTT; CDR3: CASSTTRQGAAQPQHF
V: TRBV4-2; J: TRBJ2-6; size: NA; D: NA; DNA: TGTGCCAGCAGCAGGGAGGGGGCCAACGTCCTGACTTTC; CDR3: CASSREGANVLTF
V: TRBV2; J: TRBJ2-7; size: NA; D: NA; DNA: TGTGCCAGCAGTGAAATCCCTCGACTCACTTTCTACGAGCAGTACTTC; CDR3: CASSEIPRLTFYEQYF
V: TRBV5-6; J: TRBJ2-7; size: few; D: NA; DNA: TGTGCCAGCAGCTGGTGGGGGCAAGAGCAGTACTTC; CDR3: CASSWWGQEQYF
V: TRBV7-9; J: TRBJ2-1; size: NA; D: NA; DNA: TGTGCCAGCACCCCAAAACAGAAAACCTACAATGAGCAGTTCTTC; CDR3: CASTPKQKTYNEQFF
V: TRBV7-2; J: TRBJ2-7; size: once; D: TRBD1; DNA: TGTGCCAGCAGCACCAGGACAGGACCCAGGGGGGAGCAGTACTTC; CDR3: CASSTRTGPRGEQYF
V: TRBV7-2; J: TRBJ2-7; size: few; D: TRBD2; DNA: TGTGCCAGCAGAAAAGAGCGGGAGGTTACCTACGAGCAGTACTTC; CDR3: CASRKEREVTYEQYF
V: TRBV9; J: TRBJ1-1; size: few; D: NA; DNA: TGTGCCAGCAGCCCCCCCGGGACACAGAACACTGAAGCTTTCTTT; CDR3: CASSPPGTQNTEAFF
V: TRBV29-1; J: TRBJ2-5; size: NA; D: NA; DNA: TGCAGCGTTCGGCGGGACCCGCAAGAGACCCAGTACTTC; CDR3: CSVRRDPQETQYF
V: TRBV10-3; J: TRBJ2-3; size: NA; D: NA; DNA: TGTGCCATCAGTCCCTCGGGGACAGATACGCAGTATTTT; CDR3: CAISPSGTDTQYF
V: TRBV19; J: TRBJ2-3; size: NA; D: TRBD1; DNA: TGTGCCAGTAAGGTGGGACAGGGTTCGGTAGATACGCAGTATTTT; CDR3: CASKVGQGSVDTQYF
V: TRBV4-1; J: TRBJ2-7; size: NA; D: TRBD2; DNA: TGCGCCAGCAGCCAAGAAAGGACTAGCGGGGCCTACGAGCAGTACTTC; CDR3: CASSQERTSGAYEQYF
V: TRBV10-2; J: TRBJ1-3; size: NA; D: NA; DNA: TGCGCCAGCAGTTCAGGAAACACCATATATTTT; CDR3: CASSSGNTIYF
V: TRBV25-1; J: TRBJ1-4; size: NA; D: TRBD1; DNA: TGTGCCAGCAGTGCCTTACAGGGGCAGAATGAAAAACTGTTTTTT; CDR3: CASSALQGQNEKLFF